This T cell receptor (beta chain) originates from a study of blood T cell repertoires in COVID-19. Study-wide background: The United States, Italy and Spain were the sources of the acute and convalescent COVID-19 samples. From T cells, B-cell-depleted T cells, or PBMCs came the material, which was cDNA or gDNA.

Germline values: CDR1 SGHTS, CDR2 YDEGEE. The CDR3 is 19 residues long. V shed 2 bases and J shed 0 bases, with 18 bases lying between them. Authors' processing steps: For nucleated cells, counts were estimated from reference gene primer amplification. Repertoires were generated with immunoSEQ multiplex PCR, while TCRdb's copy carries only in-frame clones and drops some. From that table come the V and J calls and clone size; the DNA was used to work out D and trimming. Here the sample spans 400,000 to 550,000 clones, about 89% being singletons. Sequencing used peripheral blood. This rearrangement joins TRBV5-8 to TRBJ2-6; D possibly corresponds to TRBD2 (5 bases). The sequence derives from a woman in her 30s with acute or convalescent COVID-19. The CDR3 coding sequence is TGTGCCAGCAGCTTCATGATTTACACGGGAAGCTCTGGGGCCAACGTCCTGACTTTC. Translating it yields CASSFMIYTGSSGANVLTF.